The source of this T cell receptor beta chain is a study of T cell repertoires in cytomegalovirus infection. As for the study in general: Well-studied HLA-B-restricted CMV epitopes were used in the study alongside recently identified HLA-C-restricted ones. Carrying CMV and the relevant HLA type showed in public TCR beta signatures.

The germline gives CDR1 MNHEY, CDR2 SMNVEV (reference sequence). CDR3 size: 15 residues. V lost 6 bases and J lost 6; bases outside the gene matches: 9. A single record per CDR3 protein comes from TCRdb applying MiXCR to the reads. The sample shows just under 500,000 distinct CDR3 sequences, roughly a third of them seen only once. Study results and caveats: HLA-C-restricted, CMV-specific TCR beta clonotypes were dominant ex vivo.

This clonotype turned up a few times. Its matching antigen is unknown. The V gene is TRBV27, the J gene TRBJ2-2, with TRBD1 matching over 8 bases. This receptor was identified in a human donor in good health (CMV status not recorded). Some clones in this sample may be carry-over from other donors' samples. The sequenced sample was cultured PBMCs, obtained from culture after CMV antigen stimulation. CDR3 nucleotides: TGTGCCAGCAGGTTTGGTTCAGGGGGCCCCGGGGAGCTGTTTTTT. Residues: CASRFGSGGPGELFF.